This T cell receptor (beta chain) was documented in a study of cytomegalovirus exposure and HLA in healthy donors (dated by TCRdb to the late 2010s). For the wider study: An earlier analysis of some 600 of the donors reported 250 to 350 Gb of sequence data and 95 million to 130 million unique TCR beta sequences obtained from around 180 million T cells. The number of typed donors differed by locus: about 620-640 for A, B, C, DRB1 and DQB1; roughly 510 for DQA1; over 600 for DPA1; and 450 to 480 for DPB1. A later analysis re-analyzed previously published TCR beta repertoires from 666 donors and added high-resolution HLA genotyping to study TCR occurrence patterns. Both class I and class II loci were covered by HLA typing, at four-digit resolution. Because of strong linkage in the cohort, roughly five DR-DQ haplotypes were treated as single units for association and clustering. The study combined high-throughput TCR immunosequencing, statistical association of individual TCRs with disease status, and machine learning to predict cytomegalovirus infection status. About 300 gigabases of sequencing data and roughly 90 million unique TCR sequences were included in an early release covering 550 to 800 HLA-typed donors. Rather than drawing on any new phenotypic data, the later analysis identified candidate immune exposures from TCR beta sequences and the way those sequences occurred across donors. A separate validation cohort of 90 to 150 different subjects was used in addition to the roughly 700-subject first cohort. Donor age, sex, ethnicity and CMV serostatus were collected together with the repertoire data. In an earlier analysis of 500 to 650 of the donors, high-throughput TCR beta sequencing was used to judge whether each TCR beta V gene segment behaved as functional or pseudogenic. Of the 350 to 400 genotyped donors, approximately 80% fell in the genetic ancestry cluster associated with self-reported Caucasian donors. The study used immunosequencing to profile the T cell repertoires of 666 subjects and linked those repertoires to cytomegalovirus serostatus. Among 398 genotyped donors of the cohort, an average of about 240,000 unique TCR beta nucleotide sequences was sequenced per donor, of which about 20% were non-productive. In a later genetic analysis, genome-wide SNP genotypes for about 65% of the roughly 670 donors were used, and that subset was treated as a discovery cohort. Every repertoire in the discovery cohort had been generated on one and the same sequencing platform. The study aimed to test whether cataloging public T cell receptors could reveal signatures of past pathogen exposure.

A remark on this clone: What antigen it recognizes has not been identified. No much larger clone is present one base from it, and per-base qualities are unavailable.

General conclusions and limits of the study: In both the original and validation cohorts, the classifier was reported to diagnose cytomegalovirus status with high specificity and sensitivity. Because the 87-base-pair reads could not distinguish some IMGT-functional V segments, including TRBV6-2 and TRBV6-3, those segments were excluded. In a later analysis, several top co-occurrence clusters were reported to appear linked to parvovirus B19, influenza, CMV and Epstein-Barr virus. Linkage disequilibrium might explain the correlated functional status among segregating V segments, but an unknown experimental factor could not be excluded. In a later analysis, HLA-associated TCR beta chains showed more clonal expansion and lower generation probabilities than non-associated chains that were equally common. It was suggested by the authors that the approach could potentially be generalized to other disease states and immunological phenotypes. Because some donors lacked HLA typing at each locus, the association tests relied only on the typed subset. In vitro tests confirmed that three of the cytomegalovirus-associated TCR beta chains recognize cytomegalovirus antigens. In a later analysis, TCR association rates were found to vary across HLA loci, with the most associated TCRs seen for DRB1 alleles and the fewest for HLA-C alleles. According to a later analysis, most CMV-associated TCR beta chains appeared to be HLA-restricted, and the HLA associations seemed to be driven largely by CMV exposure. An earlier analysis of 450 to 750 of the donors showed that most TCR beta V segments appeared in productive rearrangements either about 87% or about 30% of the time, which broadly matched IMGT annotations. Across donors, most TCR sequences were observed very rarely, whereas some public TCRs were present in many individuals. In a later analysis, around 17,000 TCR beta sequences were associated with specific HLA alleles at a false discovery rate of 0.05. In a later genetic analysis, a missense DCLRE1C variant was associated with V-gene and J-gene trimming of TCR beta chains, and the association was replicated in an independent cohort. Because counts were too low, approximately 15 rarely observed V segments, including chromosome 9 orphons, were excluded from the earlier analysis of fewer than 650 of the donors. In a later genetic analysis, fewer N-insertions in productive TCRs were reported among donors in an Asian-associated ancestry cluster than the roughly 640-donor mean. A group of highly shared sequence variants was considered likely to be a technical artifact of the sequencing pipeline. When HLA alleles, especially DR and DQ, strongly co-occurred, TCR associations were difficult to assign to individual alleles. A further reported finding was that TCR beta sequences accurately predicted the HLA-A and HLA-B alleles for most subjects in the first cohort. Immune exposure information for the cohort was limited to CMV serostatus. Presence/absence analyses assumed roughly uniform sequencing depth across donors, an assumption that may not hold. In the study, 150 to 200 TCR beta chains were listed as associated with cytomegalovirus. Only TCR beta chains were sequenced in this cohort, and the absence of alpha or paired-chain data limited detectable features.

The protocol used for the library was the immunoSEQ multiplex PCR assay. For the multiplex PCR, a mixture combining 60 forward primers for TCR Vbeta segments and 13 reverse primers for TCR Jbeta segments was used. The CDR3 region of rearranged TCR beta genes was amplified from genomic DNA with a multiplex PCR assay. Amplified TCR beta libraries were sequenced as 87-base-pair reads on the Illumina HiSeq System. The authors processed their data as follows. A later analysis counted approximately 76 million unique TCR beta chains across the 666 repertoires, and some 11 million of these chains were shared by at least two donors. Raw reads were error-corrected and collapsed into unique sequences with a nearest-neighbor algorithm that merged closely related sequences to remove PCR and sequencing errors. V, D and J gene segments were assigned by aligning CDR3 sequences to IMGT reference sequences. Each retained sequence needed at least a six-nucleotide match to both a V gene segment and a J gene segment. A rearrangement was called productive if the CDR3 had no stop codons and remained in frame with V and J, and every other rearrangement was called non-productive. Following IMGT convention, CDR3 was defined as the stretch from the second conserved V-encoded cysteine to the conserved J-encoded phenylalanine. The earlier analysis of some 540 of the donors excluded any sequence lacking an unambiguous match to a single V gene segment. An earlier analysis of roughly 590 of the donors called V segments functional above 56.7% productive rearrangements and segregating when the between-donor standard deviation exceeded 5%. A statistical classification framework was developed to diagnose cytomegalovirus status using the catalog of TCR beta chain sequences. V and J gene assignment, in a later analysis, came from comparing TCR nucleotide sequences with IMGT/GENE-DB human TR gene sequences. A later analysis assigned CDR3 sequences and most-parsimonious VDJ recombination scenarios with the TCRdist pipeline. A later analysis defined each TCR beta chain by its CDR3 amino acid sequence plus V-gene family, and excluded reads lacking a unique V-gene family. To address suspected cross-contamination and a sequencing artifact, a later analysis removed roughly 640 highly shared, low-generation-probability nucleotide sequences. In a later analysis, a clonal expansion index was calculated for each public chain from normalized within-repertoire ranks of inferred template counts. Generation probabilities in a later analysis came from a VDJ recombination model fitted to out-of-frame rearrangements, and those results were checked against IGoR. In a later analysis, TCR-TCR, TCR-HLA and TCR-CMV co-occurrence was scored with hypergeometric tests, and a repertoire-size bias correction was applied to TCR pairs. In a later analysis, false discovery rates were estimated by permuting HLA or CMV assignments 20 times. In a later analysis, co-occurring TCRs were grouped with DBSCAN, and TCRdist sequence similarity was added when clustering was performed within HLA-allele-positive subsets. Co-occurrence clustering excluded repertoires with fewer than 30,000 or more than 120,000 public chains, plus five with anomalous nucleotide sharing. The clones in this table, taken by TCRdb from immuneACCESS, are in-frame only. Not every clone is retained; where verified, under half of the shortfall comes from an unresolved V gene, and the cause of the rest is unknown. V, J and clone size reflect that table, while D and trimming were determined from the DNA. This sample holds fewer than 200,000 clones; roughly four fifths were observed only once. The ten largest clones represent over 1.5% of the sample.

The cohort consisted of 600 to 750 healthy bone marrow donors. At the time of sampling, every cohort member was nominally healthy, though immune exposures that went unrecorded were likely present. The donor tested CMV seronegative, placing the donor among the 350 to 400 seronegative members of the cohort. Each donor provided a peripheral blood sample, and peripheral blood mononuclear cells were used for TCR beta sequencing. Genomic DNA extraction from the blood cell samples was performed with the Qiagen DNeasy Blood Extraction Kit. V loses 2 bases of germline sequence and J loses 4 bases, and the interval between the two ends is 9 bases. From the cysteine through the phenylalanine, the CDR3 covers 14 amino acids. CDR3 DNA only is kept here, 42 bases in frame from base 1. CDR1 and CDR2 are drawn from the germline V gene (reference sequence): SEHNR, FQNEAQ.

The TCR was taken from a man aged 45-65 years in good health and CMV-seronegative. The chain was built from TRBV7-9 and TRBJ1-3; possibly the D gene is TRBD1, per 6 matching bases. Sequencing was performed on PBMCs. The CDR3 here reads CASSLQGLGNTIYF. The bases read TGTGCCAGCAGCTTACAGGGGCTAGGAAACACCATATATTTT.